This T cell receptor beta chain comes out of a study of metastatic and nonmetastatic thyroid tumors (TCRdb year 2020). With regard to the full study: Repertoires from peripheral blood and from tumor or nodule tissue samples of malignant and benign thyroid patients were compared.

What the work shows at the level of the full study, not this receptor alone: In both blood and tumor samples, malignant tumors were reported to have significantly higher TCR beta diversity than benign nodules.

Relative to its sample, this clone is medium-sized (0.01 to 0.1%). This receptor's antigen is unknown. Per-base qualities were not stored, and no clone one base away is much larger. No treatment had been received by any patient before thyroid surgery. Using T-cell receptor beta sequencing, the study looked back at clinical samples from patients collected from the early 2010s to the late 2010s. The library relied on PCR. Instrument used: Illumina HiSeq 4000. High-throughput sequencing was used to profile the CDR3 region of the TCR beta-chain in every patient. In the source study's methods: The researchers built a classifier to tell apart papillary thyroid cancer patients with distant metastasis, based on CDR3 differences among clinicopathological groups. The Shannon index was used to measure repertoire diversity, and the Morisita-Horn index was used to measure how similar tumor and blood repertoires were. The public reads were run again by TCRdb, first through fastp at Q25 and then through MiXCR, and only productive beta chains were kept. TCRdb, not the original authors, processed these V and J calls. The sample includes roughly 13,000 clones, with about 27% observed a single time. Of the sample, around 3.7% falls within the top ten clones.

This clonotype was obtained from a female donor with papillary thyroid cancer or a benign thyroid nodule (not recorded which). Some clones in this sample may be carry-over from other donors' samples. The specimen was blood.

The nucleotides read TGTGCCAGCAGCACGGGGCGGGAGATTGGTAATGAGCAGTTCTTC. Translated, this is CASSTGREIGNEQFF. The V gene is TRBV6-2 or TRBV6-3 and the J gene is TRBJ2-1, with TRBD2 identical over 7 junction bases. Germline trimming: 6 bases from V, 7 bases from J; junction bases outside gene matches: 12. The CDR3 runs 15 residues from the cysteine to the phenylalanine. The read is trimmed to its CDR3 DNA, 45 bases read in frame from base 1. CDR1 MNHEY and CDR2 SVGEGT are derived from the germline V gene.